This entry concerns a single T cell receptor beta chain. V lost 6 bases, J lost 0 bases, and 8 bases lay in between. CDR3 length: 13 amino acids. Germline lookup yields CDR1 LGHNT and CDR2 FRNRAP. What was sequenced were expressed TCRB transcripts, since all of the isolated RNA had been reverse transcribed. Libraries were prepared by immunoSEQ multiplex PCR; TCRdb keeps only in-frame clonotypes and omits some of them. The sample includes a few hundred thousand clones, around 9.6% of them seen just once. The entry originates in a study of beta chain features in type 1 diabetes. Study background: The study found patients and healthy donors alike in age, gender and cell yields.

This chain uses TRBV12-5 with TRBJ1-1; D is undetermined. The sample taken for sequencing was naive CD4+ T cells from blood. This receptor was identified in a woman under 30 in good health. This CDR3 is CASGRDLNTEAFF. The DNA of the CDR3 is TGTGCTAGTGGCCGGGATTTGAACACTGAAGCTTTCTTT.